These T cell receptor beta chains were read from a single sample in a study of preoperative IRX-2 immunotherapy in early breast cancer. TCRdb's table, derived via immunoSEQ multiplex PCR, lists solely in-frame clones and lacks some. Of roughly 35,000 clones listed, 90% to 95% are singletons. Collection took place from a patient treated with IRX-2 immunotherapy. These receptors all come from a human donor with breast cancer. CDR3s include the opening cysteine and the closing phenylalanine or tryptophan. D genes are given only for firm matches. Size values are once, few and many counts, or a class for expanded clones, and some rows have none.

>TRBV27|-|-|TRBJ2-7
CASSSGFYEQYF
TGTGCCAGCAGCTCTGGTTTCTACGAGCAGTACTTC
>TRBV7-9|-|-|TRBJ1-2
CASGAGRGYTF
TGTGCCAGTGGGGCGGGGAGAGGCTACACCTTC
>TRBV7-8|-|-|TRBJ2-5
CASSLGSRGTPQETQYF
TGTGCCAGCAGCTTAGGTTCTAGAGGGACTCCGCAAGAGACCCAGTACTTC
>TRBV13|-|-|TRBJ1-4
CASSFRDRNEKLFF
TGTGCCAGCAGCTTCCGGGACCGGAATGAAAAACTGTTTTTT
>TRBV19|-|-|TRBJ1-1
CASTLGLNTEAFF
TGTGCCAGTACCCTCGGACTTAACACTGAAGCTTTCTTT
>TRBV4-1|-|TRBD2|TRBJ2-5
CASSQSGGDFQETQYF
TGCGCCAGCAGCCAATCCGGGGGGGACTTCCAAGAGACCCAGTACTTC
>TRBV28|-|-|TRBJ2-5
CASSPHSGTQETQYF
TGTGCCAGCAGTCCTCATAGCGGAACCCAAGAGACCCAGTACTTC
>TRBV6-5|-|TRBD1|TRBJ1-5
CASSYKDRGDRHF
TGTGCCAGCAGTTACAAAGACAGGGGGGATCGGCATTTT
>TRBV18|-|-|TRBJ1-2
CASSPNRDYGYTF
TGTGCCAGCTCACCAAACAGGGACTATGGCTACACCTTC
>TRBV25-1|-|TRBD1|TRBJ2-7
CASQDRGRRYEQYF
TGTGCCAGCCAGGACAGGGGCCGGCGCTACGAGCAGTACTTC
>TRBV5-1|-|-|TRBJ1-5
CASSLGGSNQPQHF
TGCGCCAGCAGCTTGGGGGGGTCGAATCAGCCCCAGCATTTT
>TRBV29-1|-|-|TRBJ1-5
CSVGGGDQPQHF
TGCAGCGTGGGGGGAGGCGATCAGCCCCAGCATTTT
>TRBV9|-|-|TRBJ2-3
CASSVLAGTDTQYF
TGTGCCAGCAGCGTACTGGCGGGCACAGATACGCAGTATTTT
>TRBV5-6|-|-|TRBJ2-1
CASMGGYSYNEQFF
TGTGCCAGCATGGGGGGTTACTCCTACAATGAGCAGTTCTTC
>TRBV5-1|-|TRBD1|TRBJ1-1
CASSLGDRVNTEAFF
TGCGCCAGCAGCTTGGGGGACAGGGTGAACACTGAAGCTTTCTTT
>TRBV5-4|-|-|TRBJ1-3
CASSPAGTSGNTIYF
TGTGCCAGCAGCCCTGCCGGGACCTCTGGAAACACCATATATTTT
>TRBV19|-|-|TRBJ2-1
CASSIGTPDLNEQFF
TGTGCCAGTAGTATAGGGACCCCCGACCTAAATGAGCAGTTCTTC
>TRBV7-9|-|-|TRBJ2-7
CASSLAQGIYEQYF
TGTGCCAGCAGCTTAGCACAGGGTATCTACGAGCAGTACTTC
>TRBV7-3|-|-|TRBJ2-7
CASSLGKWYEQYF
TGTGCCAGCAGCCTCGGGAAGTGGTACGAGCAGTACTTC
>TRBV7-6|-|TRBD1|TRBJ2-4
CASSLARYTQGNKNIQYF
TGTGCCAGCAGCTTAGCGAGGTATACACAGGGGAATAAAAACATTCAGTACTTC
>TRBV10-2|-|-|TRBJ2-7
CASIGGARSYEQYF
TGCGCCAGCATTGGGGGGGCACGATCCTACGAGCAGTACTTC
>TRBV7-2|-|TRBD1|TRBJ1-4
CASSLRKGAREKLFF
TGTGCCAGCAGCTTACGCAAGGGGGCGCGTGAAAAACTGTTTTTT
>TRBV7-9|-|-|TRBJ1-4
CASSLARDGVINEKLFF
TGTGCCAGCAGCTTAGCGCGGGATGGGGTCATTAATGAAAAACTGTTTTTT
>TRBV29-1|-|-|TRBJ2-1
CSVVRELDNEQFF
TGCAGCGTTGTCAGGGAGTTGGACAATGAGCAGTTCTTC
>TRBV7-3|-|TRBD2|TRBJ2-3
CASSWASGPDTQYF
TGTGCCAGCTCCTGGGCTAGCGGGCCGGATACGCAGTATTTT
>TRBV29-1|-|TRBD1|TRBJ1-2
CSVDYRGANYGYTF
TGCAGCGTTGATTACAGGGGGGCTAACTATGGCTACACCTTC
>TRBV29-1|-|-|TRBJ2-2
CSVQIQGKGELFF
TGCAGCGTCCAGATTCAGGGCAAAGGGGAGCTGTTTTTT
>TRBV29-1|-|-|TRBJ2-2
CSTIRGSGELFF
TGCAGCACGATAAGGGGGTCCGGGGAGCTGTTTTTT
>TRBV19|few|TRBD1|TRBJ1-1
CASRRDRENTEAFF
TGTGCCAGTAGAAGGGACAGAGAGAACACTGAAGCTTTCTTT
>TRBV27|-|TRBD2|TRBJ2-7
CASSLRFWASGSSYEQYF
TGTGCCAGCAGTTTGAGGTTTTGGGCTAGCGGGTCCTCCTACGAGCAGTACTTC
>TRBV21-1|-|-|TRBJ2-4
CARPRAEERLAKNIQYF
TGTGCCAGGCCGAGGGCAGAAGAGAGACTAGCCAAAAACATTCAGTACTTC
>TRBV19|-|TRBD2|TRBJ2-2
CASSIRRTSGDTGELFF
TGTGCCAGTAGTATCCGTCGGACTAGCGGGGACACCGGGGAGCTGTTTTTT
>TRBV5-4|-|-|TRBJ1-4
CASSLARATNEKLFF
TGTGCCAGCAGCTTGGCGAGGGCAACTAATGAAAAACTGTTTTTT
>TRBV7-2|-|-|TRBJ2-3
CASSFRYGTQYF
TGTGCCAGCAGCTTTAGGTATGGTACGCAGTATTTT
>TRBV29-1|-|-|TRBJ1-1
CSGWTLNTEAFF
TGCAGCGGATGGACGCTGAACACTGAAGCTTTCTTT
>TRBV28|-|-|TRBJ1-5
CASSRPDYSNQPQHF
TGTGCCAGCAGCCGACCGGATTATAGCAATCAGCCCCAGCATTTT
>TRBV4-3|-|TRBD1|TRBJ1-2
CASSQDLVGSSDGQGHYGYTF
TGCGCCAGCAGCCAAGATCTGGTTGGGTCGTCTGACGGACAGGGTCACTATGGCTACACCTTC
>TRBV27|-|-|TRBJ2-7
CASSWGRAGEQYF
TGTGCCAGCAGTTGGGGCAGGGCGGGAGAGCAGTACTTC
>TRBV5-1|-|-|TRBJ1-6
CASSLGNSPLHF
TGCGCCAGCAGCTTGGGCAATTCACCCCTCCACTTT
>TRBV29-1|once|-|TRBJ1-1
CSVGQVNTEAFF
TGCAGCGTTGGCCAGGTGAACACTGAAGCTTTCTTT
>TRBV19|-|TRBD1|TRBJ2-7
CASSIKGQGFRSSYEQYF
TGTGCCAGTAGTATTAAGGGACAGGGGTTTAGAAGTTCCTACGAGCAGTACTTC
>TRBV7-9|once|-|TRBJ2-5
CASSSRAFLGETQYF
TGTGCCAGCAGCTCGCGGGCCTTCCTTGGGGAGACCCAGTACTTC
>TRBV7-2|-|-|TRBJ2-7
CASSLEGQQYF
TGTGCCAGCAGCTTAGAGGGGCAGCAGTACTTC
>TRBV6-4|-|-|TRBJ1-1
CASSDSEVPGEAFF
TGTGCCAGCAGTGACTCAGAGGTTCCCGGGGAAGCTTTCTTT
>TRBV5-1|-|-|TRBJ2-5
CASSIGTNQETQYF
TGCGCCAGCAGCATCGGGACGAACCAAGAGACCCAGTACTTC
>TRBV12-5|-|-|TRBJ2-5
CASGLAWGDLQETQYF
TGTGCTAGTGGTTTGGCTTGGGGGGACTTACAAGAGACCCAGTACTTC
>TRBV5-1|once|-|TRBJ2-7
CASSSYSSHYEQYF
TGCGCCAGCAGCTCTTACTCATCCCACTACGAGCAGTACTTC
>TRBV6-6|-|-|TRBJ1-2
CASSPKWTVYGYTF
TGTGCCAGCAGTCCTAAATGGACCGTTTATGGCTACACCTTC
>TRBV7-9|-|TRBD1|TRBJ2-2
CASSLLGGSDTGELFF
TGTGCCAGCAGCTTATTAGGGGGCTCTGACACCGGGGAGCTGTTTTTT
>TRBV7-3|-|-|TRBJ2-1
CASSLGNDEQFF
TGTGCCAGCAGCTTGGGGAACGATGAGCAGTTCTTC
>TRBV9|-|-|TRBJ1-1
CASSVYHGPNTEAFF
TGTGCCAGCAGCGTATACCACGGTCCGAACACTGAAGCTTTCTTT
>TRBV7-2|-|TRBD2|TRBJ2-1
CASESRTSGRAWEQFF
TGTGCCAGCGAATCTCGGACTAGCGGGAGGGCCTGGGAGCAGTTCTTC
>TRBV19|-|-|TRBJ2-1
CASSRGSYNEQFF
TGTGCCAGTAGTCGGGGCTCCTACAATGAGCAGTTCTTC